A selection of T cell receptor beta chains follows, all from one sample in a study of T cell responses to AZD1222 COVID-19 vaccine. The repertoire was sequenced with immunoSEQ multiplex PCR; TCRdb's copy has only in-frame clones and lacks some. Here the sample spans around 100,000 clones, about 94% being singletons. The sequencing here drew on peripheral blood, taken on day 0 of AZD1222 vaccination. These TCRs come from an adult in good health. Both conserved end residues are trimmed from each CDR3.

CDR3 length,V gene,J gene,CDR3 protein
12,TRBV4-3,TRBJ1-6,ASSPLTGNSPLH
12,TRBV6-1,TRBJ1-2,ASSEQTPGAGYT
12,TRBV5-4,TRBJ2-7,ASSPLAGSYEQY
13,TRBV6-5,TRBJ1-4,ASTLIGTGDEKLF
14,TRBV24-1,TRBJ2-5,ATSDLSPGQQETQY
17,TRBV15,TRBJ2-1,ATSSLDRVARTWGNEQF
14,TRBV7-9,TRBJ2-7,ASSTRRFGSYEEQY
10,TRBV6-5,TRBJ1-2,ASSYKGRGYT
14,TRBV6-4,TRBJ2-2,ASSDSGYSNTGELF
13,TRBV6-4,TRBJ2-3,ASSELAGASDTQY